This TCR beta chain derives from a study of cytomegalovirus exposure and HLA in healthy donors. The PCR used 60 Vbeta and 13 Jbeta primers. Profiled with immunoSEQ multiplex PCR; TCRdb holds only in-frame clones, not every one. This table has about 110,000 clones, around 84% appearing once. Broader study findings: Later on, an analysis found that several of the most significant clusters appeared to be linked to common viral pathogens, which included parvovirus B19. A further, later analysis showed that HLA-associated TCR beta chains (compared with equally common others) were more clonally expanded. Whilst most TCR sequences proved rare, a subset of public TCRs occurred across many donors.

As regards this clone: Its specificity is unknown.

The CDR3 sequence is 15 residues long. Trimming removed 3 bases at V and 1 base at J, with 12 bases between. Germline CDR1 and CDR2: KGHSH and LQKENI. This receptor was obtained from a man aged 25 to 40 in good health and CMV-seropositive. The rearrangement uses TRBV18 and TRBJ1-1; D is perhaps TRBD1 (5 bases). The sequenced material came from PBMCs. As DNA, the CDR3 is TGTGCCAGCTCACCTTACTCAGGGTCGAACACTGAAGCTTTCTTT. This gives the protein CASSPYSGSNTEAFF.